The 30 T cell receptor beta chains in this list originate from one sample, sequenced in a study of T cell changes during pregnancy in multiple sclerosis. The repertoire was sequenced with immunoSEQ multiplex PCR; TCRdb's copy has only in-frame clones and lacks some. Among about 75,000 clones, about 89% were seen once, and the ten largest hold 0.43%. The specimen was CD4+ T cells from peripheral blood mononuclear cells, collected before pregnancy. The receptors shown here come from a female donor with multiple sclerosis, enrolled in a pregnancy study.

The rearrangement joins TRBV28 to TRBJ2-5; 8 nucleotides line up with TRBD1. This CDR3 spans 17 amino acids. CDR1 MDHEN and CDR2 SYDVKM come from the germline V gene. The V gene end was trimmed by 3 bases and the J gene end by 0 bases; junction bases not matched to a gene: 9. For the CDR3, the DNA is TGTGCCAGCAGTTTCCGACAGGGGAAGGTGTACCAAGAGACCCAGTACTTC. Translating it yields CASSFRQGKVYQETQYF.

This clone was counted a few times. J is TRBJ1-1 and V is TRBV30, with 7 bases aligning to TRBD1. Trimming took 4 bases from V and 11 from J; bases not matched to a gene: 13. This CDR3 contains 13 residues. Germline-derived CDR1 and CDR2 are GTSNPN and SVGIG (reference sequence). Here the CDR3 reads CAWIRSQGQRAFF. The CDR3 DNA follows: TGTGCCTGGATAAGGTCACAGGGACAGCGGGCTTTCTTT.

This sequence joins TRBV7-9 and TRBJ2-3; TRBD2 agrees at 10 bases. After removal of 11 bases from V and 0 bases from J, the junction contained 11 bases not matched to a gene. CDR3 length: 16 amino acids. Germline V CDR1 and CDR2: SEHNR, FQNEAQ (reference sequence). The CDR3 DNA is TGTGCCCCCAAAGGTCCTAGCGGGGGAAGCACAGATACGCAGTATTTT. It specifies CAPKGPSGGSTDTQYF.

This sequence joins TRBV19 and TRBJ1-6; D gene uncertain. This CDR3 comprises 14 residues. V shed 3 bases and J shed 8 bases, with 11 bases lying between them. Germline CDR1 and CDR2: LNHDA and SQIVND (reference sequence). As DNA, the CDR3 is TGTGCCAGTAGTATTAGCCAGATGGATTCACCCCTCCACTTT. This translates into CASSISQMDSPLHF.

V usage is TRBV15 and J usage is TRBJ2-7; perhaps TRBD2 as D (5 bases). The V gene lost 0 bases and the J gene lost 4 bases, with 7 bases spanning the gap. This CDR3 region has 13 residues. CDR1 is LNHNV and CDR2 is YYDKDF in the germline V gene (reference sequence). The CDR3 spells CATSRDREYEQYF. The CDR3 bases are TGTGCCACCAGCAGAGATAGGGAGTACGAGCAGTACTTC.

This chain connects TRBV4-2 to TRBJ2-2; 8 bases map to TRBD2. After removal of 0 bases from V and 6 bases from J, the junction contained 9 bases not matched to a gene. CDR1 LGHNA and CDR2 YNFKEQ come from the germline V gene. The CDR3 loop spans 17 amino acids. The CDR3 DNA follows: TGTGCCAGCAGCCAAGATTCGAGAAGCGGGAGAGCCGGGGAGCTGTTTTTT. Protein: CASSQDSRSGRAGELFF.

The CDR3 loop is CASSIDEGEADTQYF. CDR3 nucleotides: TGTGCCAGTAGTATCGACGAAGGGGAAGCAGATACGCAGTATTTT. The chain carries TRBV19 and TRBJ2-3; perhaps TRBD1 as D (5 bases). The CDR3 loop spans 15 amino acids. Trimming stripped 3 bases from V and 4 bases from J, with 14 bases between. Germline V gene sequence: CDR1 LNHDA, CDR2 SQIVND (reference sequence).

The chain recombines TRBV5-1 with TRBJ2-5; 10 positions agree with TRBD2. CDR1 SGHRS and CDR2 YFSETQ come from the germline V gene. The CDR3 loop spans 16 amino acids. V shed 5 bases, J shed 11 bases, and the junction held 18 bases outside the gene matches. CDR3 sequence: CASSRANGAGGPVQYF. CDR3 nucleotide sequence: TGCGCCAGCAGTAGAGCCAACGGAGCGGGGGGGCCCGTGCAGTACTTC.

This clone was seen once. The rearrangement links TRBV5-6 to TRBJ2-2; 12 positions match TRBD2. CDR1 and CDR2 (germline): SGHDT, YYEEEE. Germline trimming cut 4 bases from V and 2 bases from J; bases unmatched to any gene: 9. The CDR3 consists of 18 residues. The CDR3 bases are TGTGCCAGCAGCCAAAGACTAGCGGGAGTCTACAACACCGGGGAGCTGTTTTTT. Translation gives CASSQRLAGVYNTGELFF.

For the CDR3, the DNA is TGTGCCAGCAGGGGTATTATTGGAGGGAACACTGAAGCTTTCTTT. Amino acids: CASRGIIGGNTEAFF. This chain uses TRBV2 with TRBJ1-1; the D is unclear. In germline, CDR1 is SNHLY, CDR2 FYNNEI. The CDR3 is 15 residues long. Trimming pared 6 bases from V and 1 base from J, leaving 15 bases between.

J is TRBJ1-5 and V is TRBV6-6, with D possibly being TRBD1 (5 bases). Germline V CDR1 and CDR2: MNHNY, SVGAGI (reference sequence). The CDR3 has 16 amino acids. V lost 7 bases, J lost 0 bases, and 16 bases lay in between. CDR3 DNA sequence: TGTGCCAGCACGATCCTCGGGGGGACTAGCAATCAGCCCCAGCATTTT. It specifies CASTILGGTSNQPQHF.

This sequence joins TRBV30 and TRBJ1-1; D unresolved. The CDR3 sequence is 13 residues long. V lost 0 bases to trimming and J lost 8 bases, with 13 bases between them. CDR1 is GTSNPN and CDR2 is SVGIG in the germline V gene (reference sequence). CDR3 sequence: CAWSVPGRSEAFF. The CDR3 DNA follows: TGTGCCTGGAGTGTACCCGGGAGGTCAGAAGCTTTCTTT.

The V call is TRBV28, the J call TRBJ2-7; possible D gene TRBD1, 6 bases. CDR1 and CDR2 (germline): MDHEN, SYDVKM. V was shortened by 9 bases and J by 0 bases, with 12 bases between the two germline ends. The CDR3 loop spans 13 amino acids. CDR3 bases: TGTGCCAGTCGGGACACCGCCTCCTACGAGCAGTACTTC. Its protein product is CASRDTASYEQYF.

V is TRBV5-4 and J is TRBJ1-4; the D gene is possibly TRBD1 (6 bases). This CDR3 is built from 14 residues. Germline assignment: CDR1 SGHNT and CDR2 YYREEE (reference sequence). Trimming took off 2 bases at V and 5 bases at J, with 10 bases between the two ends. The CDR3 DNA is TGTGCCAGCAGCTTAGGGGGTAGGAATGAAAAACTGTTTTTT. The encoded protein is CASSLGGRNEKLFF.

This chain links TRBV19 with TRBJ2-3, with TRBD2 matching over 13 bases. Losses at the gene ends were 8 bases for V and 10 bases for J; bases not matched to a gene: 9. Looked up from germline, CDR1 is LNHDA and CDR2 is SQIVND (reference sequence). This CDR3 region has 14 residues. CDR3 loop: CASQRTSGSPSQYF. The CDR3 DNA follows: TGTGCCAGTCAGAGGACTAGCGGGAGCCCATCGCAGTATTTT.

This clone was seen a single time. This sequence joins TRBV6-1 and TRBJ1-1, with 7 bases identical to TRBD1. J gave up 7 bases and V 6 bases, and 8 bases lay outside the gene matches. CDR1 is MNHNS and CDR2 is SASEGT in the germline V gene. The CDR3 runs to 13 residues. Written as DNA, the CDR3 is TGTGCCAGCAGATCACAGGGGATCGGTGAAGCTTTCTTT. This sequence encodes CASRSQGIGEAFF.

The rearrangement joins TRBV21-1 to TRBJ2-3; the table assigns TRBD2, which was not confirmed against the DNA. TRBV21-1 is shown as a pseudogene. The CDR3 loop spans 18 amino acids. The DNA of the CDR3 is TGTGCCAGAGATAGACTAGCGGGGGAGCTACCGTCCACAGATACGCAGTATTTT. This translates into CARDRLAGELPSTDTQYF.

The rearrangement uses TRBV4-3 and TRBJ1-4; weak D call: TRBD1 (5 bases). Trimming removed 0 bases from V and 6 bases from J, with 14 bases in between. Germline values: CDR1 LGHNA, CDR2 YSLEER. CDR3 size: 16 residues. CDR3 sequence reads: CASSQDGRRGDEKLFF. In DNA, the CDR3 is TGCGCCAGCAGCCAAGATGGTCGCCGGGGGGATGAAAAACTGTTTTTT.

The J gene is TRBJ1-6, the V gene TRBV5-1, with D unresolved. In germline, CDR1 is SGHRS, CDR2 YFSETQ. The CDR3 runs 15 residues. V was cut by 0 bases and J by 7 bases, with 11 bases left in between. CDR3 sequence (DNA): TGCGCCAGCAGCTTGGGTCAGACTGGGAATTCACCCCTCCACTTT. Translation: CASSLGQTGNSPLHF.

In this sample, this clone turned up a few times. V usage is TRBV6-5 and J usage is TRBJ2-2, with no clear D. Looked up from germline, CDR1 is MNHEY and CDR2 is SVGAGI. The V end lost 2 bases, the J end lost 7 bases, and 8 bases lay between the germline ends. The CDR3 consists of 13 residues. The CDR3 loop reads CASSYVAGGELFF. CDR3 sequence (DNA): TGTGCCAGCAGTTACGTGGCAGGCGGGGAGCTGTTTTTT.

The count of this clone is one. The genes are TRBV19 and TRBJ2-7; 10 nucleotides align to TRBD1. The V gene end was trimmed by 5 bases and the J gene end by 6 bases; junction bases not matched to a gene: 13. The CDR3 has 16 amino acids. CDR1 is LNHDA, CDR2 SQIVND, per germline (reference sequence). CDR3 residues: CASSPPTGTGVGEQYF. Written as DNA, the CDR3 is TGTGCCAGTAGTCCCCCAACCGGGACAGGGGTTGGCGAGCAGTACTTC.

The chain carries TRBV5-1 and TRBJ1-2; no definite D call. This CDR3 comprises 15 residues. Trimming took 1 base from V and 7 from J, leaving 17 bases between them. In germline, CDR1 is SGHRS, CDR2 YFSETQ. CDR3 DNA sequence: TGCGCCAGCAGCTTGTCCACCCCACTATCGGGTGGCTACACCTTC. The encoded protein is CASSLSTPLSGGYTF.

In DNA, the CDR3 is TGTGCCAGTAGTATCTGGGCCACCCTCGGGAACAATCAGCCCCAGCATTTT. Amino acids: CASSIWATLGNNQPQHF. The V and J genes are TRBV19 and TRBJ1-5; D remains unclear. Trimming left V 3 bases short and J 3 bases short, with 18 bases between. Looked up from germline, CDR1 is LNHDA and CDR2 is SQIVND (reference sequence). The CDR3 contains 17 residues.

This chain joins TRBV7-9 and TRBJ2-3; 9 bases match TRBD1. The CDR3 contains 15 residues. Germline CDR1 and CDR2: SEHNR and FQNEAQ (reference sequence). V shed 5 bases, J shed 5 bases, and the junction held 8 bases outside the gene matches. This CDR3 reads CASSARDRVKDTQYF. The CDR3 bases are TGTGCCAGCAGCGCCCGGGACAGGGTAAAAGATACGCAGTATTTT.

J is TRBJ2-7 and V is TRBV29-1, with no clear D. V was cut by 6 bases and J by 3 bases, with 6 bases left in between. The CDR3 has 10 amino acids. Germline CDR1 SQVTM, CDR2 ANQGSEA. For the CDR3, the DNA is TGCAGCGTGGGCGACTACGAGCAGTACTTC. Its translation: CSVGDYEQYF.

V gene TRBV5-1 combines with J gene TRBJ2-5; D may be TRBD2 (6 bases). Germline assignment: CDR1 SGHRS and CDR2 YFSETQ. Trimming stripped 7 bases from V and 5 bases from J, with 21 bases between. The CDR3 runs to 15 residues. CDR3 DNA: TGCGCCAGCGGCCGGGACTCCCGCCCGGAGGAGACCCAGTACTTC. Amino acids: CASGRDSRPEETQYF.

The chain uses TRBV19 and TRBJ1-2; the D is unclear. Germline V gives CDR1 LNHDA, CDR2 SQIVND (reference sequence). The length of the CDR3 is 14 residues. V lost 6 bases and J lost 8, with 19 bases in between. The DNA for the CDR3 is TGTGCCAGTAGGGTTCCGGGTTCGGTCGGGGGCTACACCTTC. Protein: CASRVPGSVGGYTF.

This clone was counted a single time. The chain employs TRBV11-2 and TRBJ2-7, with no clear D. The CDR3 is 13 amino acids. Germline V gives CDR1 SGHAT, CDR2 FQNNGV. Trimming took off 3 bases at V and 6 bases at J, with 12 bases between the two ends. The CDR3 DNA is TGTGCCAGCAGCTTGTTCTGGCGGCCCGAGCAGTACTTC. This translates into CASSLFWRPEQYF.

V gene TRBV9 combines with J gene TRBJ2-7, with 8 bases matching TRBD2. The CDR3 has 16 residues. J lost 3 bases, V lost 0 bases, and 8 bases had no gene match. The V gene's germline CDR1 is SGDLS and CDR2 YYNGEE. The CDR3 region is CASSVVFSGSVYEQYF. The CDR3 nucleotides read TGTGCCAGCAGCGTAGTATTCAGCGGGAGTGTCTACGAGCAGTACTTC.

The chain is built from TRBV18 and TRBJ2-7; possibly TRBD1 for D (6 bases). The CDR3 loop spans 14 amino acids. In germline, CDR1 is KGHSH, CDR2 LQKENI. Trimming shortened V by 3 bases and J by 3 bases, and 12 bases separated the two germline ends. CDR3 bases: TGTGCCAGCTCACCTTTCGGACAGCTCTACGAGCAGTACTTC. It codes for CASSPFGQLYEQYF.